One TCR beta chain is described in this entry. This sample is drawn from a study of blood T cell repertoires in COVID-19. About the research overall: Nucleic acid was either cDNA or gDNA, and it came from T cells, B-cell-depleted T cells, or PBMCs.

Germline-derived CDR1 and CDR2 are SGHRS and YFSETQ. Trimming removed 0 bases at V and 11 bases at J, with 15 bases between. The CDR3 sequence is 14 residues long. Original data processing: It was from reference gene primer amplification that nucleated cell counts were estimated. The table came from immunoSEQ multiplex PCR; TCRdb's copy has only in-frame clones and leaves some out. V, J and clone size are those of that table, while D and trimming were read from the DNA. The profile shows 70,000 to 80,000 clones, about 85% of them singletons. The TCR comes from a woman older than 75 with active or convalescent COVID-19. What was sequenced was peripheral blood. The V and J genes are TRBV5-1 and TRBJ1-3; TRBD1 might be the D (6 bases). The CDR3 sequence is CASSLGVQGSAIYF. DNA of the CDR3: TGCGCCAGCAGCTTGGGGGTGCAGGGGTCGGCCATATATTTT. Complete variable domain (other parts from reference TRBV5-1 and TRBJ1-3): KAGVTQTPRYLIKTRGQQVTLSCSPISGHRSVSWYQQTPGQGLQFLFEYFSETQRNKGNFPGRFSGRQFSNSRSEMNVSTLELGDSALYLCASSLGVQGSAIYFGEGSWLTVV.